The present T cell receptor (beta chain) was sequenced within a study of blood T cell repertoires in COVID-19. The wider study: T cells, B-cell-depleted T cells, or PBMCs supplied cDNA or gDNA.

Clones were read by immunoSEQ multiplex PCR, and TCRdb kept only the in-frame ones, dropping some. The sample carries under 85,000 clones, around 84% recorded once. CDR3 length: 15 residues. CDR1 MNHEY and CDR2 SVGAGI come from the germline V gene. V lost 2 bases and J 1 base, leaving 9 bases between the germline ends. Turning to this clone: In the same sample, other DNA sequences code for this CDR3.

What was sequenced was peripheral blood. This sequence originates from a man aged 45-65 years with acute or convalescent COVID-19. The chain couples TRBV6-5 to TRBJ2-1; D may be TRBD2 (6 bases). For the CDR3, the DNA is TGTGCCAGCAGTTACGGGCGGGGTTCCTACAATGAGCAGTTCTTC. It yields the protein CASSYGRGSYNEQFF.